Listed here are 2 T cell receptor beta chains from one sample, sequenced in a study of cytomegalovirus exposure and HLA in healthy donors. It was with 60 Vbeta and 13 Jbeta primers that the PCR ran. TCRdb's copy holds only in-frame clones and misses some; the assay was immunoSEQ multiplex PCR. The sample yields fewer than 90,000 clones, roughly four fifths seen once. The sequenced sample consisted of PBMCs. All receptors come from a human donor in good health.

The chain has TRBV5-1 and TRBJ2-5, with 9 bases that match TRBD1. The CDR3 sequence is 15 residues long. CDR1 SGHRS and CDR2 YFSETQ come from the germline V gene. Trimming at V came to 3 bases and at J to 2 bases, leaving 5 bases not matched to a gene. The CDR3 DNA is TGCGCCAGCAGCTCCGGGACAGGGCAACAAGAGACCCAGTACTTC. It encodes CASSSGTGQQETQYF. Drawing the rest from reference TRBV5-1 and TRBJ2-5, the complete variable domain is KAGVTQTPRYLIKTRGQQVTLSCSPISGHRSVSWYQQTPGQGLQFLFEYFSETQRNKGNFPGRFSGRQFSNSRSEMNVSTLELGDSALYLCASSSGTGQQETQYFGPGTRLLVL.

The CDR3 loop reads CASRVTGGGNQPQHF. CDR3 bases: TGTGCCAGCAGAGTTACAGGGGGCGGCAATCAGCCCCAGCATTTT. The chain couples TRBV6-6 to TRBJ1-5, with 9 bases matching TRBD1. The CDR3 has 15 residues. Germline CDR1 and CDR2: MNHNY and SVGAGI (reference sequence). With 6 bases clipped from V and 2 bases from J, the junction kept 5 bases outside the gene matches.